These 18 T cell receptor beta chains originate from one sample sequenced in a study of CD8+CD57+ T cells in acquired aplastic anemia. TCR beta VDJ and CDR3 profiles were obtained from a genomic DNA template. Via MiXCR, TCRdb re-called the reads, giving one row per CDR3 protein. The table shows 160,000 or so distinct CDR3 sequences, with 71% occurring only once. It was patients with CD8+CD57+ cell expansion by flow cytometry who were chosen for sequencing. Specimen: sorted CD4+, CD8+, or CD8+CD57+ T cells (not recorded which) from PBMCs. All receptors come from a human donor with aplastic anemia.

This clonotype turned up a few times. The V call is TRBV2, the J call TRBJ2-1, with 8 bases fitting TRBD2. Looked up from germline, CDR1 is SNHLY and CDR2 is FYNNEI. Losses at the gene ends were 4 bases for V and 4 bases for J; bases not matched to a gene: 6. The CDR3 totals 15 residues. Here the CDR3 reads CASSGGAGAYNEQFF. CDR3 DNA sequence: TGTGCCAGCAGTGGGGGAGCGGGAGCTTACAATGAGCAGTTCTTC.

This chain links TRBV7-8 with TRBJ1-6, with D uncertain. The germline V gene encodes CDR1 SGHVS and CDR2 FQNEAQ. Trimming took 2 bases from V and 7 from J, leaving 15 bases between them. This CDR3 is built from 16 residues. The CDR3 nucleotides are TGTGCCAGCAGCTTAATCCCACCGGGAAGAAATTCACCCCTCCACTTT. This encodes CASSLIPPGRNSPLHF. The variable domain in full, completed from reference TRBV7-8 and TRBJ1-6, reads GAGVSQSPRYKVAKRGQDVALRCDPISGHVSLFWYQQALGQGPEFLTYFQNEAQLDKSGLPSDRFFAERPEGSVSTLKIQRTQQEDSAVYLCASSLIPPGRNSPLHFGNGTRLTVT.

The rearrangement uses TRBV24-1 and TRBJ1-2; 7 bases are a match to TRBD1. The CDR3 length is 15 residues. Germline CDR1 and CDR2: KGHDR and SFDVKD. Trimming cost V 4 bases and J 7 bases; bases outside gene matches: 11. The CDR3 DNA sequence: TGTGCCACCAGTGACCCTCGACAGGGAATCTCTGGCTACACCTTC. This gives the protein CATSDPRQGISGYTF.

V and J are TRBV24-1 and TRBJ2-2; D uncertain. V was pared by 5 bases and J by 0 bases, with 24 bases between. Germline V CDR1 and CDR2: KGHDR, SFDVKD. This CDR3 has 20 residues. CDR3 DNA sequence: TGTGCCACCAGTGTGTCATTGGGCCTCGTTTCATCGGCGAACACCGGGGAGCTGTTTTTT. Its protein product is CATSVSLGLVSSANTGELFF.

This chain links TRBV7-6 with TRBJ1-6; D remains unclear. Germline V gene data show CDR1 as SGHVS and CDR2 as FNYEAQ. V gave up 2 bases and J gave up 9 bases, with 14 bases separating them. The CDR3 sequence is 15 residues long. The CDR3 bases are TGTGCCAGCAGCTTAAACAGCCACATTGGTTCACCCCTCCACTTT. This encodes CASSLNSHIGSPLHF.

The gene calls are TRBV24-1 and TRBJ2-1; 12 bases are a match to TRBD1. The CDR3 is 18 amino acids. Germline loops: CDR1 KGHDR, CDR2 SFDVKD. V was pared by 3 bases and J by 6 bases, with 11 bases of the junction left unmatched. In nucleotides, the CDR3 is TGTGCCACCAGTGATGGATGGGACAGGGGGCATATGGGCAATGAGCAGTTCTTC. It translates to CATSDGWDRGHMGNEQFF.

There are a few counts of this clonotype. V and J are TRBV10-3 and TRBJ1-6; a weak D match, TRBD1 (5 bases). The CDR3 has 16 amino acids. V dropped 0 bases and J dropped 10 bases, with 16 bases sitting between them. CDR1 ENHRY and CDR2 SYGVKD come from the germline V gene. CDR3 sequence: CAISESEASRGSPLHF. The DNA for the CDR3 is TGTGCCATCAGTGAGTCTGAGGCTTCCCGGGGCTCACCCCTCCACTTT.

This clonotype was counted a single time. J is TRBJ2-7 and V is TRBV6-5; TRBD2 matches at 8 bases. CDR3 length: 15 amino acids. CDR1 MNHEY and CDR2 SVGAGI come from the germline V gene. V shed 2 bases, J shed 5 bases, and the junction held 8 bases outside the gene matches. CDR3 sequence reads: CASSYGSGSGHEQYF. The CDR3 DNA follows: TGTGCCAGCAGTTACGGGAGCGGGAGTGGCCACGAGCAGTACTTC.

This clonotype was recorded a few times. V usage is TRBV7-8 and J usage is TRBJ2-7, with 7 bases fitting TRBD2. The germline V gene has CDR1 SGHVS and CDR2 FQNEAQ. The CDR3 has 14 amino acids. Trimming removed 3 bases from V and 3 bases from J; junction bases left unmatched: 5. For the CDR3, the DNA is TGTGCCAGCAGCTTTGGGCTAGCGGACTACGAGCAGTACTTC. This translates into CASSFGLADYEQYF. Based on the CDR3 plus reference TRBV7-8 and TRBJ2-7, the full variable domain is GAGVSQSPRYKVAKRGQDVALRCDPISGHVSLFWYQQALGQGPEFLTYFQNEAQLDKSGLPSDRFFAERPEGSVSTLKIQRTQQEDSAVYLCASSFGLADYEQYFGPGTRLTVT.

The V and J genes are TRBV10-3 and TRBJ2-2; 7 bases align to TRBD2. The germline gives CDR1 ENHRY, CDR2 SYGVKD. The junction had 8 bases not matched to a gene; V was cut back by 4 bases and J by 0 bases. This CDR3 comprises 17 residues. CDR3 protein: CAISASGGGTNTGELFF. The DNA for the CDR3 is TGTGCCATCAGTGCCTCCGGCGGGGGAACGAACACCGGGGAGCTGTTTTTT.

This clonotype showed up just a few times. This chain links TRBV10-3 with TRBJ1-6; D is undetermined. In germline, CDR1 is ENHRY, CDR2 SYGVKD. The CDR3 consists of 14 residues. The V gene lost 11 bases and the J gene lost 0 bases, with 11 bases spanning the gap. CDR3 loop: CAVLLGSYNSPLHF. The CDR3 DNA sequence: TGTGCCGTACTCTTGGGCTCCTATAATTCACCCCTCCACTTT.

V usage is TRBV7-9 and J usage is TRBJ2-1; a possible D gene is TRBD2 (5 bases). The germline V and J ends were trimmed by 5 bases and 0 bases, with 20 bases remaining between them. This CDR3 has 18 residues. Germline V CDR1 and CDR2: SEHNR, FQNEAQ (reference sequence). CDR3 region: CASSPNLGRGSSYNEQFF. The CDR3 region has the DNA TGTGCCAGCAGCCCAAATCTTGGACGTGGGAGCTCCTACAATGAGCAGTTCTTC.

V and J are TRBV7-2 and TRBJ2-7; perhaps TRBD1 as D (6 bases). Trimming stripped 5 bases from V and 4 bases from J, with 12 bases between. The CDR3 spans 13 residues. Looked up from germline, CDR1 is SGHTA and CDR2 is FQGNSA. CDR3 in DNA: TGTGCCAGCAGCCGGATACAGGGTTACGAGCAGTACTTC. As protein: CASSRIQGYEQYF.

CDR3 sequence reads: CASSPRDSPQFF. The CDR3 DNA reads as TGTGCCAGCAGCCCCCGGGACAGCCCCCAGTTCTTC. The chain combines TRBV7-2 with TRBJ2-1; 7 bases line up with TRBD1. The CDR3 spans 12 residues. Germline assignment: CDR1 SGHTA and CDR2 FQGNSA. V lost 5 bases and J lost 13; bases outside the gene matches: 8.

The chain carries TRBV20-1 and TRBJ2-5, with a possible D match to TRBD1 (6 bases). Trimming cost V 2 bases and J 4 bases, with 17 bases left between them. CDR1 DFQATT and CDR2 SNEGSKA come from the germline V gene (reference sequence). The CDR3 runs to 15 residues. CDR3 residues: CSARRTVGLSETQYF. The CDR3 DNA reads as TGCAGTGCTAGAAGGACAGTGGGGCTATCAGAGACCCAGTACTTC.

In its sample, this clonotype was seen many times. V gene TRBV6-4 combines with J gene TRBJ2-2; 9 bases are a match to TRBD1. Trimming at V came to 6 bases and at J to 4 bases, leaving 0 bases not matched to a gene. This CDR3 region has 13 residues. Germline loops: CDR1 MRHNA, CDR2 SNTAGT. CDR3 amino acids: CASRQGATGELFF. The CDR3 DNA reads as TGTGCCAGCAGACAGGGGGCCACCGGGGAGCTGTTTTTT.

The chain recombines TRBV14 with TRBJ2-5; D is possibly TRBD2 (6 bases). Germline V lookup: CDR1 SGHDN, CDR2 FVKESK. The ends were cut back, 4 bases at V and 5 bases at J, with 20 bases in the middle. The CDR3 runs 16 residues. This CDR3 is CASSPAIATRVETQYF. DNA of the CDR3: TGTGCCAGCAGCCCAGCCATTGCGACTAGGGTGGAGACCCAGTACTTC.

The chain recombines TRBV7-2 with TRBJ2-2, with D tentatively TRBD2 (6 bases). This CDR3 region has 13 residues. The germline V gene encodes CDR1 SGHTA and CDR2 FQGNSA. V gave up 5 bases and J gave up 7 bases, with 11 bases separating them. The CDR3 loop is CASSPAGYGELFF. CDR3 nucleotides: TGTGCCAGCAGCCCCGCGGGGTACGGGGAGCTGTTTTTT.